Here is one T cell receptor beta chain with its context. Its antigen is not identified. The sample originates from a study of monozygotic twins with inflammatory bowel disease. Study outcomes and limitations: For IBD patients, clonotypes shared with others were fewer than for healthy twins, especially with disease activity.

Germline V gene lookup returns CDR1 SGHNT and CDR2 YYREEE (reference sequence). The CDR3 contains 17 residues. UMIs containing a 6-nucleotide sample barcode were added via template switching. TCRdb reanalyzed the 5' RACE reads, giving one entry per CDR3 protein sequence and no DNA. Its listing shows fewer than 350,000 distinct CDR3 sequences. The clonotype comes from a human donor with ulcerative colitis or Crohn's disease, or a healthy co-twin of an affected twin (not recorded which). The rearrangement uses TRBV5-4 and TRBJ1-1. The sequencing sample was made of blood. The CDR3 sequence: CASSLGPLRMMNTEAFF.